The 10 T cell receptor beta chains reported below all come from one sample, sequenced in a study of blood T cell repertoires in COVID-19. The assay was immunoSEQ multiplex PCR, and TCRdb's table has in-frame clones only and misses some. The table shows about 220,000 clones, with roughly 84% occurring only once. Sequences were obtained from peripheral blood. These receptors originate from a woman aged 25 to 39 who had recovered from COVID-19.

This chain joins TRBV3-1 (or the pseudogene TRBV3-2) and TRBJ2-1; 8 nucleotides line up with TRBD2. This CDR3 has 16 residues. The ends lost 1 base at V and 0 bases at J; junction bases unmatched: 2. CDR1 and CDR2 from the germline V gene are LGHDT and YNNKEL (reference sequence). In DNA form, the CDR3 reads TGTGCCAGCAGCCAAGGTACTAGCGGCTCCTACAATGAGCAGTTCTTC. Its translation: CASSQGTSGSYNEQFF.

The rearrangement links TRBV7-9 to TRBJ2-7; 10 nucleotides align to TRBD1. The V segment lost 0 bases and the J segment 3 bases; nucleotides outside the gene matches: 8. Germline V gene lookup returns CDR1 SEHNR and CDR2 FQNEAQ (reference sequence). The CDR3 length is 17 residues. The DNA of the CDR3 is TGTGCCAGCAGCTTAGCGCCCCAGGGACAGGGGAGCTACGAGCAGTACTTC. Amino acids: CASSLAPQGQGSYEQYF.

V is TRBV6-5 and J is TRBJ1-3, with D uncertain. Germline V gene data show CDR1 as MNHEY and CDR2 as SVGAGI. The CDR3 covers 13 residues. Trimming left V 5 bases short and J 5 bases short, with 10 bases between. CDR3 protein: CASSTSNRNTIYF. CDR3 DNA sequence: TGTGCCAGCAGTACCTCCAACAGAAACACCATATATTTT.

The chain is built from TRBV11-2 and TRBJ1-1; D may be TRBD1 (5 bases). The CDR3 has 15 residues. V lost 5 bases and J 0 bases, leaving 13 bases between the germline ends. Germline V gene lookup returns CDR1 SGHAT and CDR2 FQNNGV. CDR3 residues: CASSPQGIVNTEAFF. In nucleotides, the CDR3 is TGTGCCAGCAGCCCTCAGGGAATCGTGAACACTGAAGCTTTCTTT.

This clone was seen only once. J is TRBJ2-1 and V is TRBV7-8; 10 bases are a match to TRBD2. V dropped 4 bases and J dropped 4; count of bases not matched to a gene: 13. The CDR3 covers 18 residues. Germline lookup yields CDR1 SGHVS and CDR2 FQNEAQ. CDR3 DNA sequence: TGTGCCAGCAGCTCCTCGGTACTAGCGGGGATGCTATACAATGAGCAGTTCTTC. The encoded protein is CASSSSVLAGMLYNEQFF.

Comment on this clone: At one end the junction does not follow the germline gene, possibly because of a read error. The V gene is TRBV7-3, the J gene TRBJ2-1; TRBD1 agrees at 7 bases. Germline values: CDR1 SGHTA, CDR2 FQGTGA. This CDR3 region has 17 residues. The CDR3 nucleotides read TGTGCCAGCAGCCCAAGGGGGCTGAGGGACCCCTATAATGAGCAGTTCTTC. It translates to CASSPRGLRDPYNEQFF. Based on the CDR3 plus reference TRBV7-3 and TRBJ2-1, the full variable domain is GAGVSQTPSNKVTEKGKYVELRCDPISGHTALYWYRQSLGQGPEFLIYFQGTGAADDSGLPNDRFFAVRPEGSVSTLKIQRTERGDSAVYLCASSPRGLRDPYNEQFFGPGTRLTVL.

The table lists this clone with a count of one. CDR3 residues: CASSQAMRGFTTEAFF. In DNA form, the CDR3 reads TGTGCCAGCAGCCAAGCAATGAGAGGGTTTACCACTGAAGCTTTCTTT. The rearrangement uses TRBV14 and TRBJ1-1; no firm D call. V was clipped by 1 base and J by 4 bases, with 16 bases between them. The CDR3 consists of 16 residues. In germline, CDR1 is SGHDN, CDR2 FVKESK.

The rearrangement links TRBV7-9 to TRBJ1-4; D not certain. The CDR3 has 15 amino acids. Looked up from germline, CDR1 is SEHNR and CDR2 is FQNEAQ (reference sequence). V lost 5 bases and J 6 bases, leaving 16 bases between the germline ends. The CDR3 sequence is CASSPGDKTDEKLFF. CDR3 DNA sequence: TGTGCCAGCAGCCCTGGAGATAAAACGGATGAAAAACTGTTTTTT.

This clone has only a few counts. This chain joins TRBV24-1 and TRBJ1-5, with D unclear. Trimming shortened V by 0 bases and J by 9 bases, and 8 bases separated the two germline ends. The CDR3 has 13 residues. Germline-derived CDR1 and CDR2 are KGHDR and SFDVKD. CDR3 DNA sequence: TGTGCCACCAGTGATTTGGCTGCGGGGCCCCAGCATTTT. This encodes CATSDLAAGPQHF.

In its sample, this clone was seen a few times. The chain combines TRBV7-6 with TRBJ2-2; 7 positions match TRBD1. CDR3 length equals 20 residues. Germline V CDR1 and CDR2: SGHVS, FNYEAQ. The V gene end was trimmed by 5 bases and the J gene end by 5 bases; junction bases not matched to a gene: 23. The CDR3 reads CASSPHRGLGSGLGTGELFF. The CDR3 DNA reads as TGTGCCAGCAGCCCCCACAGGGGATTGGGCTCGGGGCTAGGTACCGGGGAGCTGTTTTTT.